This TCR beta chain was documented in a study of regulatory T cells in long-lasting Graves disease. The study's findings and limits: Lower TCR diversity characterized persistent Graves' patients relative to newly diagnosed patients. When disease was persistent, TRBV28, TRBJ1-2 and TRBJ2-5 were the favored segments.

The time point denotes: persistent/refractory GD, antithyroid drugs over 5 years with positive TRAb. Extracted PBMC RNA gave rise to the TCR library. This clonotype has a handful of counts. No antigen is known for it. One end of the junction does not line up with germline, which may come from a read error. Germline V gene sequence: CDR1 SEHNR, CDR2 FQNEAQ (reference sequence). CDR3 size: 10 residues. Both iRepertoire HTBI primers and Arm-PCR of CDR3 regions were used to build the TCR beta libraries. TCRdb re-analysed the multiplex PCR reads in MiXCR, keeping a single row per CDR3 protein. The sample has about 660,000 distinct CDR3 sequences; 30% are singletons.

The sample was peripheral blood mononuclear cells (PBMCs), taken when the disease was refractory, from a patient treated with antithyroid drugs. The sequence was collected from a female donor with Graves disease. The chain links TRBV7-9 to TRBJ1-3, with a tentative D call TRBD1 (5 bases). The CDR3 DNA reads TGTGCCAGCAGCTCGGGACCCCCCATTTTT. It is translated as CASSSGPPIF. The full variable domain, completed using reference TRBV7-9 and TRBJ1-3, is DTGVSQNPRHKITKRGQNVTFRCDPISEHNRLYWYRQTLGQGPEFLTYFQNEAQLEKSRLLSDRFSAERPKGSFSTLEIQRTEQGDSAMYLCASSSGPPIFGEGSWLTVV.